These 22 T cell receptor beta chains were sequenced from one sample in a study of shared clonotypes between healthy human individuals. The assay was immunoSEQ multiplex PCR, and TCRdb's table has in-frame clones only and misses some. The sample records fewer than 3 million clones, approximately 90% being singletons. Sequenced sample: naive CD4+ T cells from PBMCs. Subset specified: CD45RA+ positively selected. These receptors all come from a man between 18 and 35 years old in good health. Some clones in this sample may be carry-over from other donors' samples.

The genes are TRBV4-1 and TRBJ1-3; 7 positions agree with TRBD1. Germline trimming cut 6 bases from V and 4 bases from J; bases unmatched to any gene: 12. Germline CDR1 and CDR2: MGHRA and YSYEKL. This CDR3 comprises 16 residues. CDR3 sequence reads: CASRRDDREPGNTIYF. The CDR3 DNA sequence: TGCGCCAGCAGGCGGGACGACAGGGAGCCGGGAAACACCATATATTTT.

This rearrangement joins TRBV12-5 to TRBJ2-5, with 12 bases fitting TRBD1. Germline V gene sequence: CDR1 LGHNT, CDR2 FRNRAP. J was trimmed by 7 bases and V by 2 bases; bases with no gene match: 8. The CDR3 length is 16 residues. The CDR3: CASGLSGTGGVGTQYF. Here the CDR3 DNA reads TGTGCTAGTGGTTTGTCAGGGACAGGGGGCGTGGGGACCCAGTACTTC.

The genes are TRBV29-1 and TRBJ1-1; TRBD1 matches at 7 bases. Unmatched junction bases numbered 12, after V lost 8 bases and J lost 0 bases. Germline loops: CDR1 SQVTM, CDR2 ANQGSEA. The CDR3 is made up of 15 amino acids. The CDR3 sequence is CSSTGKEWVNTEAFF. The CDR3 nucleotides read TGCAGCTCGACAGGGAAGGAGTGGGTGAACACTGAAGCTTTCTTT.

CDR3 region: CASRALAGSYNEQFF. CDR3 nucleotides: TGTGCCAGCAGGGCTCTAGCGGGATCCTACAATGAGCAGTTCTTC. This chain uses TRBV2 with TRBJ2-1, with 9 bases aligning to TRBD2. CDR1 is SNHLY and CDR2 is FYNNEI in the germline V gene. The CDR3 runs to 15 residues. The trim removed 6 bases at V and 1 base at J, leaving 4 bases unmatched. Drawing the rest from reference TRBV2 and TRBJ2-1, the complete variable domain is EPEVTQTPSHQVTQMGQEVILRCVPISNHLYFYWYRQILGQKVEFLVSFYNNEISEKSEIFDDQFSVERPDGSNFTLKIRSTKLEDSAMYFCASRALAGSYNEQFFGPGTRLTVL.

The rearrangement links TRBV27 to TRBJ2-2; 13 nucleotides align to TRBD2. The CDR3 sequence is 15 residues long. Germline V gives CDR1 MNHEY, CDR2 SMNVEV (reference sequence). The trim removed 6 bases at V and 4 bases at J, leaving 2 bases unmatched. CDR3 coding DNA: TGTGCCAGCAGCCGGACTAGCGGGAGCACCGGGGAGCTGTTTTTT. It is translated as CASSRTSGSTGELFF.

The V call is TRBV18, the J call TRBJ1-2; 11 nucleotides match TRBD1. Germline V lookup: CDR1 KGHSH, CDR2 LQKENI. With V trimmed by 2 bases and J by 5 bases, 13 bases remained unmatched. The CDR3 length is 18 residues. The CDR3 DNA reads TGTGCCAGCTCACCATTCGGACAGGGGGCTAGTCTACCTTATGGCTACACCTTC. As protein: CASSPFGQGASLPYGYTF.

The rearrangement uses TRBV7-6 and TRBJ2-1; 13 positions match TRBD2. The CDR3 contains 20 residues. V dropped 5 bases and J dropped 0; count of bases not matched to a gene: 13. CDR1 and CDR2 from the germline V gene are SGHVS and FNYEAQ. In DNA, the CDR3 is TGTGCCAGCAGCCCCGCCGGGACTAGCGGGACTCGAAGCTCCTACAATGAGCAGTTCTTC. This encodes CASSPAGTSGTRSSYNEQFF.

The chain links TRBV4-1 to TRBJ1-3, with TRBD1 matching over 8 bases. Germline V CDR1 and CDR2: MGHRA, YSYEKL. This CDR3 has 17 amino acids. J lost 0 bases, V lost 3 bases, and 7 bases had no gene match. CDR3 nucleotide sequence: TGCGCCAGCAGCCAGGGGACAGGCGCAACCTCTGGAAACACCATATATTTT. It codes for CASSQGTGATSGNTIYF.

V is TRBV7-3 and J is TRBJ2-1; D unresolved. Trimming stripped 4 bases from V and 7 bases from J, with 11 bases between. This CDR3 contains 13 residues. Germline assignment: CDR1 SGHTA and CDR2 FQGTGA. CDR3 coding DNA: TGTGCCAGCAGCTCACGAGAACAGAATGAGCAGTTCTTC. As protein: CASSSREQNEQFF.

The CDR3 sequence: CVGKAGRVRGYTF. The CDR3 DNA reads TGTGTAGGTAAGGCAGGTAGGGTAAGAGGCTACACCTTC. V usage is TRBV27 and J usage is TRBJ1-2; D not certain. The length of the CDR3 is 13 residues. Germline CDR1 is MNHEY and CDR2 is SMNVEV (reference sequence).

V usage is TRBV7-3 and J usage is TRBJ2-1; 9 bases line up with TRBD2. V shed 0 bases, J shed 4 bases, and the junction held 16 bases outside the gene matches. Germline loops: CDR1 SGHTA, CDR2 FQGTGA. This CDR3 has 20 amino acids. CDR3 protein: CASSLTWVTSGPKLYNEQFF. CDR3 nucleotide sequence: TGTGCCAGCAGCTTAACGTGGGTAACTAGCGGGCCTAAACTTTACAATGAGCAGTTCTTC.

Of note for this clone: This same CDR3 is encoded by further DNA sequences in the sample. The J gene is TRBJ2-1, the V gene TRBV2; 13 nucleotides align to TRBD2. This CDR3 spans 15 amino acids. The germline V gene encodes CDR1 SNHLY and CDR2 FYNNEI. Trimming took 6 bases from V and 6 from J; bases not matched to a gene: 5. CDR3 bases: TGTGCCAGCAGCGCACTAGCGGGAGGGGTCAATGAGCAGTTCTTC. This gives the protein CASSALAGGVNEQFF.

This clone was seen once. The chain links TRBV5-1 to TRBJ2-5, with D uncertain. CDR1 SGHRS and CDR2 YFSETQ come from the germline V gene. CDR3 length equals 15 residues. The V gene lost 0 bases and the J gene lost 0 bases, with 9 bases spanning the gap. This CDR3 is CASSLVLANQETQYF. In nucleotides, the CDR3 is TGCGCCAGCAGCTTGGTTTTGGCCAACCAAGAGACCCAGTACTTC.

The chain has TRBV7-3 and TRBJ2-1, with 9 bases aligning to TRBD1. The trim removed 2 bases at V and 5 bases at J, leaving 10 bases unmatched. The CDR3 contains 17 residues. The germline CDR1 and CDR2 sequences are SGHTA and FQGTGA. CDR3 sequence reads: CASSLPARTGEDNEQFF. In nucleotides, the CDR3 is TGTGCCAGCAGCTTACCCGCCCGGACAGGGGAGGACAATGAGCAGTTCTTC.

This clone was seen a handful of times. The V call is TRBV9, the J call TRBJ2-2; 9 bases align to TRBD2. Germline loops: CDR1 SGDLS, CDR2 YYNGEE. CDR3 size: 15 residues. The junction had 4 bases not matched to a gene; V was cut back by 0 bases and J by 7 bases. The CDR3 is CASSVGGRAGGELFF. DNA for the CDR3: TGTGCCAGCAGCGTAGGCGGGAGGGCTGGCGGGGAGCTGTTTTTT. Supplemented by reference TRBV9 and TRBJ2-2, the full variable domain reads DSGVTQTPKHLITATGQRVTLRCSPRSGDLSVYWYQQSLDQGLQFLIQYYNGEERAKGNILERFSAQQFPDLHSELNLSSLELGDSALYFCASSVGGRAGGELFFGEGSRLTVL.

This clone was recorded only once. J is TRBJ1-1 and V is TRBV6-5, with 8 bases matching TRBD1. The CDR3 has 13 residues. Germline trimming cut 6 bases from V and 8 bases from J; bases unmatched to any gene: 8. CDR1 and CDR2 from the germline V gene are MNHEY and SVGAGI. CDR3 region: CASRPTGGYEAFF. In nucleotides, the CDR3 is TGTGCCAGCAGACCTACAGGGGGTTACGAAGCTTTCTTT.

V usage is TRBV10-3 and J usage is TRBJ1-1; no firm D call. The germline V gene encodes CDR1 ENHRY and CDR2 SYGVKD. Trimming shortened V by 6 bases and J by 3 bases, and 11 bases separated the two germline ends. This CDR3 contains 13 residues. CDR3 sequence reads: CAIREPWDTEAFF. The CDR3 DNA follows: TGTGCCATCAGGGAACCTTGGGACACTGAAGCTTTCTTT.

The rearrangement links TRBV5-1 to TRBJ1-3; D uncertain. V was clipped by 5 bases and J by 8 bases, with 8 bases between them. The CDR3 sequence is 11 residues long. Looked up from germline, CDR1 is SGHRS and CDR2 is YFSETQ. CDR3 residues: CASRFGDTIYF. The CDR3 region has the DNA TGCGCCAGCAGATTTGGCGACACCATATATTTT.

Written as DNA, the CDR3 is TGTGCCAGCAGCCCACGCAGAACGAGGCCCAACGGGGAGCTGTTTTTT. As protein: CASSPRRTRPNGELFF. This rearrangement joins TRBV5-6 to TRBJ2-2; D call uncertain. The CDR3 has 16 residues. Trimming stripped 4 bases from V and 7 bases from J, with 20 bases between. Germline CDR1 SGHDT, CDR2 YYEEEE.

The rearrangement joins TRBV10-3 to TRBJ1-2; TRBD1 aligns across 9 bases. CDR3 size: 17 residues. V lost 5 bases and J lost 0; bases outside the gene matches: 10. Germline lookup yields CDR1 ENHRY and CDR2 SYGVKD. The CDR3 protein is CAISSPKGTGPNYGYTF. Written as DNA, the CDR3 is TGTGCCATCAGTTCCCCCAAGGGGACAGGGCCTAACTATGGCTACACCTTC.

This sequence joins TRBV2 and TRBJ2-3; 11 bases fit TRBD2. Germline lookup yields CDR1 SNHLY and CDR2 FYNNEI. The J segment lost 2 bases and the V segment lost 11 bases, leaving 9 bases of the junction unmatched. The CDR3 runs 15 residues. CDR3 bases: TGTGCCGCCTCTAGGGGACTAGCGGTCACAGATACGCAGTATTTT. Translation gives CAASRGLAVTDTQYF.

The genes are TRBV11-3 and TRBJ1-3; 8 bases agree with TRBD1. The germline gives CDR1 SGHNT, CDR2 YENEEA. V lost 5 bases to trimming and J lost 7 bases; unmatched junction nucleotides: 10. This CDR3 comprises 15 residues. CDR3 protein: CASSAEGQGANTIYF. In nucleotides, the CDR3 is TGTGCCAGCAGCGCAGAGGGCCAGGGGGCGAACACCATATATTTT.